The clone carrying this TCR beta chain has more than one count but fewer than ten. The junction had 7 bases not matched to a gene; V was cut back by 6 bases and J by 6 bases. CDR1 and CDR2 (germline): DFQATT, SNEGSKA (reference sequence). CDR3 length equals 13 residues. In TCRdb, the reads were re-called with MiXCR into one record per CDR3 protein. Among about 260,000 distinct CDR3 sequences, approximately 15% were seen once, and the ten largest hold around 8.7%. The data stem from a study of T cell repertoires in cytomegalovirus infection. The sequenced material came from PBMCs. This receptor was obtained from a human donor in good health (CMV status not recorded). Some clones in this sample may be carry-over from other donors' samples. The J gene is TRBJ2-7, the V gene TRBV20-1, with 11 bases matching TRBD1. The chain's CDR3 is CSANSDRGPEQYF. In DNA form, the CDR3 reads TGCAGTGCCAACTCGGACAGGGGGCCCGAGCAGTACTTC.